This T cell receptor beta chain appears in the sequencing data of a study of beta chain features in type 1 diabetes. Whole-study findings and limits: The study found moderately but significantly shorter TCRB CDR3s in all four CD4+ subsets of Type 1 diabetes patients.

The whole isolated RNA underwent reverse transcription, so sequencing captured expressed TCRB transcripts. The repertoire was sequenced with immunoSEQ multiplex PCR; TCRdb's copy has only in-frame clones and lacks some. The repertoire holds hundreds of thousands of clones, with 15% as singletons. V gave up 4 bases and J gave up 1 base, with 10 bases separating them. Germline V gene sequence: CDR1 MNHEY, CDR2 SMNVEV (reference sequence). This CDR3 region has 15 residues. Note on this clone: No antigen is known for it.

This TCR was sampled from a man between 18 and 29 years old with type 1 diabetes. The specimen sequenced was naive CD4+ T cells from blood. The V gene is TRBV27, the J gene TRBJ2-2; no firm D call. CDR3 region: CASSYRHGNTGELFF. The CDR3 nucleotides read TGTGCCAGCAGTTACCGACACGGGAACACCGGGGAGCTGTTTTTT.